Presented here are 29 T cell receptor beta chains from one specimen sequenced in a study of T cell responses to AZD1222 COVID-19 vaccine. Profiled with immunoSEQ multiplex PCR; TCRdb holds only in-frame clones, not every one. The repertoire holds approximately 150,000 clones, with 86% as singletons. Material: peripheral blood, obtained 28 days after the second AZD1222 dose. The receptor set was obtained from an adult who received the AZD1222 COVID-19 vaccine.

The chain recombines TRBV10-1 with TRBJ1-1, with TRBD1 matching over 10 bases. V trimming: 4 bases; J trimming: 3 bases; junction bases outside the gene matches: 11. The CDR3 extends over 17 amino acids. Germline values: CDR1 WNHNN, CDR2 SYGVQD (reference sequence). The CDR3 coding sequence is TGCGCCAGCAGTGGACAGGGGGCGACGAGACGGGACACTGAAGCTTTCTTT. Protein: CASSGQGATRRDTEAFF.

J is TRBJ2-5 and V is TRBV7-9; D perhaps matches TRBD1 (5 bases). Germline V CDR1 and CDR2: SEHNR, FQNEAQ (reference sequence). Trimming removed 3 bases at V and 4 bases at J, with 9 bases between. This CDR3 contains 13 residues. This CDR3 reads CASSFTTGETQYF. The DNA for the CDR3 is TGTGCCAGCAGCTTTACCACAGGAGAGACCCAGTACTTC.

This rearrangement joins TRBV5-1 to TRBJ1-3; D possibly corresponds to TRBD1 (5 bases). The germline CDR1 and CDR2 sequences are SGHRS and YFSETQ. CDR3 length: 14 amino acids. Trimming pared 6 bases from V and 4 bases from J, leaving 14 bases between. CDR3 sequence reads: CASILGALGNTIYF. CDR3 bases: TGCGCCAGCATCCTCGGGGCATTAGGAAACACCATATATTTT.

This rearrangement joins TRBV5-6 to TRBJ2-5; no reliable D call. Deletions cut 4 bases from V and 9 bases from J, with 13 bases between. The V gene's germline CDR1 is SGHDT and CDR2 YYEEEE. CDR3 length equals 12 residues. The CDR3 reads CASSLGMAAQYF. DNA of the CDR3: TGTGCCAGCAGCCTGGGGATGGCGGCCCAGTACTTC.

CDR3 bases: TGCGCCAGCGGGGGACTATACAATGAGCAGTTCTTC. It yields the protein CASGGLYNEQFF. The chain has TRBV10-1 and TRBJ2-1; 7 nucleotides line up with TRBD2. CDR3 length equals 12 residues. In germline, CDR1 is WNHNN, CDR2 SYGVQD (reference sequence). Trimming removed 8 bases from V and 4 bases from J; junction bases left unmatched: 2.

The V gene is TRBV6-4, the J gene TRBJ1-1, with D unresolved. This CDR3 has 14 residues. V was clipped by 0 bases and J by 2 bases, with 7 bases between them. CDR1 and CDR2 from the germline V gene are MRHNA and SNTAGT. DNA for the CDR3: TGTGCCAGCAGTGACTCTAGTGGAAACACTGAAGCTTTCTTT. Translating gives CASSDSSGNTEAFF.

The chain joins TRBV29-1 to TRBJ1-5; D not resolved. CDR3 length: 12 residues. V was cut by 4 bases and J by 2 bases, with 6 bases left in between. Germline CDR1 reads SQVTM; CDR2 reads ANQGSEA. CDR3 sequence reads: CSVGEGNQPQHF. DNA for the CDR3: TGCAGCGTTGGCGAGGGCAATCAGCCCCAGCATTTT.

This clone is a singleton in its sample. This rearrangement joins TRBV29-1 to TRBJ2-7; TRBD2 matches 10 bases. The germline CDR1 and CDR2 sequences are SQVTM and ANQGSEA. V dropped 1 base and J dropped 1; count of bases not matched to a gene: 7. CDR3 length: 16 amino acids. The CDR3 DNA reads as TGCAGCGTTGAAGCCCATACTAGCGGGGCTTCCTACGAGCAGTACTTC. Its protein is CSVEAHTSGASYEQYF.

The chain joins TRBV11-2 to TRBJ2-7; unclear D gene. The CDR3 covers 16 residues. CDR1 and CDR2 from the germline V gene are SGHAT and FQNNGV. V was cut by 4 bases and J by 0 bases, with 16 bases left in between. CDR3 sequence (DNA): TGTGCCAGCAGCTCGAAGATATGGCCCAGCTCCTACGAGCAGTACTTC. This encodes CASSSKIWPSSYEQYF.

The CDR3 sequence: CATNRGGVEETQYF. The CDR3, as DNA: TGTGCCACCAACCGGGGGGGAGTTGAAGAGACCCAGTACTTC. The chain is built from TRBV19 and TRBJ2-5; 8 bases align to TRBD2. This CDR3 contains 14 residues. Germline CDR1 is LNHDA and CDR2 is SQIVND (reference sequence). J gave up 3 bases and V 10 bases, and 10 bases lay outside the gene matches.

The chain uses TRBV5-1 and TRBJ2-5; TRBD1 is a possible D gene (5 bases). Germline V gene sequence: CDR1 SGHRS, CDR2 YFSETQ. The CDR3 contains 13 residues. V dropped 4 bases and J dropped 8 bases, with 15 bases sitting between them. In DNA form, the CDR3 reads TGCGCCAGCAGCCCGCAGGGTGGTGACACCCAGTACTTC. Its protein product is CASSPQGGDTQYF. The full variable domain, rest sourced from reference TRBV5-1 and TRBJ2-5, is KAGVTQTPRYLIKTRGQQVTLSCSPISGHRSVSWYQQTPGQGLQFLFEYFSETQRNKGNFPGRFSGRQFSNSRSEMNVSTLELGDSALYLCASSPQGGDTQYFGPGTRLLVL.

This rearrangement joins TRBV6-5 to TRBJ2-3; the D is unclear. The CDR3 is 14 residues long. V was pared by 5 bases and J by 3 bases, with 12 bases between. The germline CDR1 and CDR2 sequences are MNHEY and SVGAGI. The CDR3 reads CASSRLTRTDTQYF. CDR3 in DNA: TGTGCCAGCAGTCGCCTTACGAGGACAGATACGCAGTATTTT.

The chain combines TRBV19 with TRBJ2-1; maybe TRBD1 (5 bases). V was cut by 7 bases and J by 8 bases, with 21 bases left in between. The CDR3 spans 15 residues. From germline, CDR1 is LNHDA and CDR2 SQIVND (reference sequence). In DNA form, the CDR3 reads TGTGCCAGTACCCTCGGCCAGGGATACATCCATGAGCAGTTCTTC. This translates into CASTLGQGYIHEQFF.

The chain recombines TRBV2 with TRBJ2-7; 8 positions match TRBD1. This CDR3 is 14 amino acids long. CDR1 and CDR2 (germline): SNHLY, FYNNEI. Trimming took 8 bases from V and 5 from J; bases not matched to a gene: 11. CDR3 bases: TGTGCCAGCCGTCCGGAACAGGGGGTCAACGAGCAGTACTTC. Translating gives CASRPEQGVNEQYF.

The chain is built from TRBV5-1 and TRBJ1-2, with D hard to call. CDR3 length: 13 amino acids. The V end lost 3 bases, the J end lost 5 bases, and 11 bases lay between the germline ends. Germline CDR1 is SGHRS and CDR2 is YFSETQ. CDR3 loop: CASSSTLGYGYTF. CDR3 sequence (DNA): TGCGCCAGCAGCTCTACATTGGGGTATGGCTACACCTTC.

V gene TRBV19 combines with J gene TRBJ1-5; 10 bases agree with TRBD1. V lost 5 bases, J lost 3 bases, and 10 bases stayed unmatched. The germline V gene has CDR1 LNHDA and CDR2 SQIVND (reference sequence). This CDR3 is 17 amino acids long. CDR3 sequence (DNA): TGTGCCAGTAGTCCCGGGACAGGGGAAGGGATCAATCAGCCCCAGCATTTT. Its translation is CASSPGTGEGINQPQHF.

J is TRBJ1-3 and V is TRBV9; 8 nucleotides line up with TRBD1. CDR1 is SGDLS and CDR2 is YYNGEE in the germline V gene. The J segment lost 5 bases and the V segment lost 2 bases, leaving 15 bases of the junction unmatched. This CDR3 comprises 18 residues. CDR3 amino acids: CASSVRAQGDFTRNTIYF. The CDR3 coding sequence is TGTGCCAGCAGCGTGAGAGCACAGGGGGATTTTACTAGAAACACCATATATTTT.

The genes are TRBV15 and TRBJ1-2, with 8 positions matching TRBD1. Per the germline V gene, CDR1 is LNHNV and CDR2 is YYDKDF (reference sequence). The CDR3 has 14 residues. V lost 5 bases and J lost 2; bases outside the gene matches: 4. The CDR3: CATSEGQENYGYTF. The DNA for the CDR3 is TGTGCCACCAGCGAGGGACAGGAGAACTATGGCTACACCTTC. Looking up the rest from reference TRBV15 and TRBJ1-2 gives the full variable domain: DAMVIQNPRYQVTQFGKPVTLSCSQTLNHNVMYWYQQKSSQAPKLLFHYYDKDFNNEADTPDNFQSRRPNTSFCFLDIRSPGLGDTAMYLCATSEGQENYGYTFGSGTRLTVV.

This chain connects TRBV30 to TRBJ1-2, with TRBD1 as a possible D gene (6 bases). With 2 bases removed from V and 6 bases from J, the gap between germline ends came to 13 bases. This CDR3 has 13 amino acids. Looked up from germline, CDR1 is GTSNPN and CDR2 is SVGIG (reference sequence). The CDR3 spells CAWSITGYDGYTF. The CDR3 coding sequence is TGTGCCTGGAGTATCACAGGGTACGATGGCTACACCTTC.

The V and J genes are TRBV2 and TRBJ1-1; 7 nucleotides agree with TRBD1. Per the germline V gene, CDR1 is SNHLY and CDR2 is FYNNEI. The ends lost 3 bases at V and 0 bases at J; junction bases unmatched: 4. The CDR3 loop spans 15 amino acids. CDR3 DNA sequence: TGTGCCAGCAGTGAGGGACAGCGGATGAACACTGAAGCTTTCTTT. As protein: CASSEGQRMNTEAFF.

The rearrangement links TRBV13 to TRBJ1-2; D may be TRBD1 (5 bases). Trimming removed 5 bases from V and 3 bases from J, with 13 bases in between. Germline V gene sequence: CDR1 PRHDT, CDR2 FYEKMQ (reference sequence). There are 14 residues in the CDR3. The CDR3 bases are TGTGCCAGCAGCGCCCCCAGCAGGGACTATGGCTACACCTTC. This codes for CASSAPSRDYGYTF.

The chain joins TRBV28 to TRBJ1-1; D unresolved. Germline CDR1 MDHEN, CDR2 SYDVKM. With 6 bases removed from V and 6 bases from J, the gap between germline ends came to 20 bases. The CDR3 runs 15 residues. CDR3 in amino acids: CASSPPRGGRAEAFF. DNA for the CDR3: TGTGCCAGCAGCCCACCTCGGGGTGGGAGGGCTGAAGCTTTCTTT.

The chain is built from TRBV19 and TRBJ2-2; D remains unclear. The germline gives CDR1 LNHDA, CDR2 SQIVND (reference sequence). CDR3 length: 14 amino acids. Between the trimmed V and J ends, which lost 1 base and 7 bases, there was a span of 10 bases. DNA for the CDR3: TGTGCCAGTAGTATAGGTAGTTTGGGCGGGGAGCTGTTTTTT. Translating gives CASSIGSLGGELFF.

CDR3 protein: CASSIEPLNQLAGGEKGETQYF. CDR3 bases: TGTGCCAGTAGTATAGAGCCCCTGAACCAACTAGCGGGAGGGGAAAAAGGAGAGACCCAGTACTTC. The chain recombines TRBV19 with TRBJ2-5; 13 nucleotides agree with TRBD2. The CDR3 spans 22 residues. CDR1 is LNHDA and CDR2 is SQIVND in the germline V gene (reference sequence). V shed 0 bases, J shed 4 bases, and the junction held 20 bases outside the gene matches.

A note on this clone: Sequence at one end of the junction differs from germline and may be a read error. The chain combines TRBV7-7 with TRBJ2-3, with 9 bases matching TRBD1. The CDR3 length is 15 residues. The germline V gene has CDR1 SSHAT and CDR2 FNYEAQ (reference sequence). Here the CDR3 reads CASSPGTGYTDTQYF. CDR3 bases: TGTGCTAGCAGCCCCGGGACAGGGTACACAGATACGCAGTATTTT. Full variable domain (outside the CDR3, taken from reference TRBV7-7 and TRBJ2-3): GAGVSQSPRYKVTKRGQDVTLRCDPISSHATLYWYQQALGQGPEFLTYFNYEAQPDKSGLPSDRFSAERPEGSISTLTIQRTEQRDSAMYRCASSPGTGYTDTQYFGPGTRLTVL.

This clone was observed a single time. This rearrangement joins TRBV20-1 to TRBJ2-3; D call uncertain. Trimming left V 5 bases short and J 5 bases short, with 8 bases between. From germline, CDR1 is DFQATT and CDR2 SNEGSKA (reference sequence). CDR3 length: 11 residues. The CDR3 protein is CSAPARDTQYF. CDR3 DNA: TGCAGTGCTCCGGCGAGAGATACGCAGTATTTT.

The genes are TRBV6-5 and TRBJ1-1; a weak D match, TRBD1 (5 bases). The CDR3 is made up of 12 amino acids. Deletions cut 7 bases from V and 7 bases from J, with 13 bases between. Germline CDR1 reads MNHEY; CDR2 reads SVGAGI. CDR3 sequence (DNA): TGTGCCAGCAAGAGACAGTCGGATGAAGCTTTCTTT. It specifies CASKRQSDEAFF.

V usage is TRBV2 and J usage is TRBJ1-1; TRBD1 might be the D (5 bases). Trimming shortened V by 6 bases and J by 0 bases, and 11 bases separated the two germline ends. Looked up from germline, CDR1 is SNHLY and CDR2 is FYNNEI. The CDR3 is made up of 14 amino acids. Here the CDR3 DNA reads TGTGCCAGCAGAAGGGGAGGAATGAACACTGAAGCTTTCTTT. Encoded protein: CASRRGGMNTEAFF.

The chain links TRBV11-2 to TRBJ2-3; a possible D gene is TRBD1 (5 bases). V lost 1 base, J lost 4 bases, and 6 bases lay in between. This CDR3 region has 13 residues. CDR1 and CDR2 from the germline V gene are SGHAT and FQNNGV. The chain's CDR3 is CASSLAQADTQYF. The DNA for the CDR3 is TGTGCCAGCAGCTTAGCACAGGCAGATACGCAGTATTTT.